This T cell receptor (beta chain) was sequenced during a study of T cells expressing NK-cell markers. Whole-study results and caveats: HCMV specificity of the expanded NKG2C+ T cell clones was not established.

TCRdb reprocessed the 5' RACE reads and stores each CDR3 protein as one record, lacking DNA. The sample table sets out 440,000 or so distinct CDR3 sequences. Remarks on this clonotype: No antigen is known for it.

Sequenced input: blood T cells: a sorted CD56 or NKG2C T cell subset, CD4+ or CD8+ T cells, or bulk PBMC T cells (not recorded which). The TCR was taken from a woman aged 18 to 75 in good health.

This CDR3 is CAPTAESFANTGELFF. V and J are TRBV23-1 and TRBJ2-2. TRBV23-1 is designated an ORF whose function remains uncertain. CDR3 length: 16 amino acids.